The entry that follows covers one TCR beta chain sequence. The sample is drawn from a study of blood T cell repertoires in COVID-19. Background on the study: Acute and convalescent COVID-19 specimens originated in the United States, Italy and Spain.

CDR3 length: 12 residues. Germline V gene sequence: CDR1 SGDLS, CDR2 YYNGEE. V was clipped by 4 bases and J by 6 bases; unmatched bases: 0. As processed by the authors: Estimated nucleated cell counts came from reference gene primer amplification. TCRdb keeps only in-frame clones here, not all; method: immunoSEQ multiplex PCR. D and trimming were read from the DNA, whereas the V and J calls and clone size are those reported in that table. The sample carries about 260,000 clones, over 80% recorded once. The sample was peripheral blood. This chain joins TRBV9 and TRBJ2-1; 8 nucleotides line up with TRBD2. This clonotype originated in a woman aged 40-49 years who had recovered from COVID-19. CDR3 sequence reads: CASSRGGNEQFF. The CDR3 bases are TGTGCCAGCAGCCGGGGGGGCAATGAGCAGTTCTTC.